This TCR beta chain was captured in a study of blood T cell repertoires in COVID-19. In the study overall: Sample material is recorded as cDNA or gDNA derived from T cells, B-cell-depleted T cells, or PBMCs.

J gave up 8 bases and V 2 bases, and 3 bases lay outside the gene matches. The germline V gene has CDR1 SGHAT and CDR2 FQNNGV. The CDR3 is 13 amino acids. Study processing details: Reference gene primers were amplified, and this amplification served to estimate nucleated cell counts. Produced via immunoSEQ multiplex PCR; TCRdb's table is partial and in-frame only. The V and J calls and clone size are taken from that table; D and trimming were inferred from the DNA. Of some 38,000 clones in the sample, 80% are singletons; the top ten hold approximately 14%. The receptor was isolated from a woman in her 70s with acute or convalescent COVID-19. The sequencing input was peripheral blood. The chain uses TRBV11-2 and TRBJ2-4; 7 bases align to TRBD1. DNA for the CDR3: TGTGCCAGCAGCTTACCAGGGGGAGACATTCAGTACTTC. Its protein is CASSLPGGDIQYF.